This is a list of T cell receptor beta chains from one sample in a study of blood T cells in healthy people across ages. TCRdb recomputed calls from the 5' RACE reads with MiXCR, one row per CDR3 protein. Of approximately 1,000,000 distinct CDR3 sequences listed, over 35% are singletons. The sequencing sample was made of blood. These receptors came from a woman aged 60 to 75 in good health. Both conserved end residues are part of each CDR3. The D gene is left open where the match is weak. Rows may omit the clone size; those that give it use once, few, many or a size class.

d_call	clone_size	v_call	j_call	cdr3_aa	cdr3_nt
NA	NA	TRBV7-2	TRBJ2-1	CASSLARQHYNEQFF	TGTGCCAGCAGCTTAGCGCGGCAGCACTACAATGAGCAGTTCTTC
TRBD2	NA	TRBV20-1	TRBJ2-1	CSARRLSGTGDEQFF	TGCAGTGCTAGGAGGCTGAGCGGGACTGGCGATGAGCAGTTCTTC
NA	NA	TRBV28	TRBJ2-3	CASSIRVGTDTQYF	TGTGCCAGCAGTATCAGGGTCGGCACAGATACGCAGTATTTT
TRBD1	NA	TRBV27	TRBJ2-7	CASSLRQGLFDEQYF	TGTGCCAGCAGTTTGAGACAGGGGCTCTTCGACGAGCAGTACTTC
TRBD2	NA	TRBV3-1	TRBJ2-7	CASSQELAGVAYEQYF	TGTGCCAGCAGCCAAGAGCTAGCGGGGGTTGCCTACGAGCAGTACTTC
NA	NA	TRBV2	TRBJ2-3	CASSDTGIGTDTQYF	TGTGCCAGCAGTGACACGGGGATCGGCACAGATACGCAGTATTTT
TRBD1	NA	TRBV6-5	TRBJ2-5	CASSYYTGDQETQYF	TGTGCCAGCAGTTACTACACAGGGGACCAAGAGACCCAGTACTTC
TRBD1	NA	TRBV2	TRBJ1-2	CASQGGRGYGYTF	TGTGCCAGCCAGGGGGGCCGCGGCTATGGCTACACCTTC
TRBD2	few	TRBV27	TRBJ2-7	CASALGLANEQYF	TGTGCCAGCGCCTTAGGACTAGCGAACGAGCAGTACTTC
TRBD1	few	TRBV9	TRBJ1-2	CASFTGGYGYTF	TGTGCCAGCTTTACAGGGGGCTACGGCTACACCTTC
NA	NA	TRBV6-2/TRBV6-3	TRBJ2-1	CASSEGSGGPGEYEQFF	TGTGCCAGCAGCGAAGGGTCCGGAGGGCCGGGGGAGTATGAGCAGTTCTTC
TRBD2	NA	TRBV7-9	TRBJ2-7	CASSPPGTSGRRSYEQYF	TGTGCCAGCAGCCCTCCCGGGACTAGCGGGAGGAGGTCCTACGAGCAGTACTTC
NA	NA	TRBV7-3	TRBJ2-1	CASMTESGRNEQFF	TGTGCCAGCATGACAGAGTCCGGGCGGAATGAGCAGTTCTTC
NA	NA	TRBV27	TRBJ2-7	CASKGSGIRSYEQYF	TGTGCCAGCAAGGGTTCGGGGATCCGCTCCTACGAGCAGTACTTC
NA	NA	TRBV11-2	TRBJ2-1	CASSLIRGGEQFF	TGTGCCAGCAGCTTAATTCGGGGAGGTGAGCAGTTCTTC
TRBD1	few	TRBV13	TRBJ2-5	CASSGGQGIYAQYF	TGTGCCAGCAGCGGTGGACAGGGGATCTACGCGCAGTACTTC
NA	NA	TRBV15	TRBJ2-5	CATSRGLSEETQYF	TGTGCCACCAGCAGAGGACTGTCGGAAGAGACCCAGTACTTC
TRBD1	once	TRBV7-3	TRBJ1-6	CASSPGGRTNSPLHF	TGTGCCAGCAGCCCAGGGGGACGGACCAATTCACCCCTCCACTTT
NA	NA	TRBV27	TRBJ2-4	CASSLRPTPESGDIQYF	TGTGCCAGCAGTTTAAGACCGACGCCGGAGTCGGGGGACATTCAGTACTTC
NA	NA	TRBV12-5	TRBJ1-6	CARTGTDYNSPLHF	TGTGCTAGAACCGGGACCGACTATAATTCACCCCTCCACTTT
TRBD2	NA	TRBV6-6	TRBJ2-7	CASKQLAGLLDEQYF	TGTGCCAGCAAGCAACTAGCGGGATTATTGGACGAGCAGTACTTC
TRBD1	few	TRBV6-5	TRBJ1-2	CASSYATGGYGYTF	TGTGCCAGCAGTTACGCAACAGGGGGCTATGGCTACACCTTC
NA	few	TRBV2	TRBJ2-7	CASSEAAGGGEQYF	TGTGCCAGCAGTGAAGCGGCCGGTGGGGGGGAGCAGTACTTC
NA	NA	TRBV2	TRBJ1-6	CASSEMASNSPLHF	TGTGCCAGCAGTGAAATGGCTTCTAATTCACCCCTCCACTTT
NA	NA	TRBV28	TRBJ2-2	CASSLGVGNTGELFF	TGTGCCAGCAGTTTAGGGGTGGGAAACACCGGGGAGCTGTTTTTT
NA	NA	TRBV12-3/TRBV12-4	TRBJ1-2	CASSFAMGPANYGYTF	TGTGCCAGCAGTTTCGCTATGGGACCTGCTAACTATGGCTACACCTTC
NA	NA	TRBV15	TRBJ1-1	CATSSRVGGTEAFF	TGTGCCACCAGCTCAAGAGTCGGGGGCACTGAAGCTTTCTTT
TRBD2	few	TRBV20-1	TRBJ2-1	CSARDLAGVSHNEQFF	TGCAGTGCTAGAGATCTAGCGGGAGTTTCCCACAATGAGCAGTTCTTC
TRBD2	NA	TRBV28	TRBJ2-7	CASSQTSGPREQYF	TGTGCCAGCAGTCAGACTAGCGGCCCTAGGGAGCAGTACTTC
TRBD1	few	TRBV6-2/TRBV6-3	TRBJ1-5	CASTDRAGQPQHF	TGTGCCAGCACCGACAGGGCGGGACAGCCCCAGCATTTT
NA	NA	TRBV5-6	TRBJ2-7	CASSSPGGVLRGQYF	TGTGCCAGCAGCTCCCCCGGCGGGGTTCTAAGGGGGCAGTACTTC
NA	NA	TRBV2	TRBJ1-5	CASREGQQNQPQHF	TGTGCCAGCAGGGAAGGGCAGCAAAATCAGCCCCAGCATTTT
NA	NA	TRBV25-1	TRBJ2-5	CASSESGTGVCSGSRETQYF	TGTGCCAGCAGTGAGTCCGGGACAGGGGTCTGTAGCGGGAGTCGGGAGACCCAGTACTTC
TRBD2	few	TRBV20-1	TRBJ2-3	CSASRGRGYTQYF	TGCAGTGCTAGTCGGGGGAGGGGATATACGCAGTATTTT
NA	NA	TRBV28	TRBJ2-7	CASSSLRYNEQYF	TGTGCCAGCAGTTCACTACGCTACAATGAGCAGTACTTC
NA	few	TRBV29-1	TRBJ2-1	CSVSPGLVVNEQFF	TGCAGCGTTTCCCCCGGCCTAGTTGTCAATGAGCAGTTCTTC
TRBD2	NA	TRBV6-1	TRBJ2-1	CASIRRRLAVDNEQFF	TGTGCCAGCATACGCCGGCGACTAGCGGTTGACAATGAGCAGTTCTTC
NA	NA	TRBV24-1	TRBJ2-5	CATSDGQGRQETQYF	TGTGCCACCAGTGATGGCCAGGGAAGGCAAGAGACCCAGTACTTC
NA	once	TRBV30	TRBJ2-1	CAWSGGTIRSHEQFF	TGTGCCTGGAGTGGCGGGACGATCCGGTCCCATGAGCAGTTCTTC
NA	few	TRBV6-6	TRBJ2-1	CASSRGSQFF	TGTGCCAGCTCCCGGGGCTCGCAGTTCTTC
TRBD2	NA	TRBV7-2	TRBJ2-7	CASSFLAGGPDEQYF	TGTGCCAGCAGCTTTCTAGCGGGAGGGCCTGACGAGCAGTACTTC
NA	many	TRBV29-1	TRBJ2-7	CSVEAVGSYEQYF	TGCAGCGTTGAGGCAGTAGGGTCCTACGAGCAGTACTTC
NA	NA	TRBV2	TRBJ1-4	CAIRRGLSNEKLFF	TGTGCCATTCGTCGAGGGCTCTCTAATGAAAAACTGTTTTTT
TRBD1	few	TRBV7-6	TRBJ2-3	CASKAAGGSDTQYF	TGTGCCAGCAAGGCGGCAGGGGGATCAGATACGCAGTATTTT
TRBD1	few	TRBV10-3	TRBJ2-7	CAISEGQGVPYEQYF	TGTGCCATCAGTGAGGGACAGGGGGTCCCCTACGAGCAGTACTTC
NA	NA	TRBV5-1	TRBJ2-1	CASSLGSVNEQFF	TGCGCCAGCAGCTTGGGTTCGGTCAATGAGCAGTTCTTC
TRBD2	few	TRBV27	TRBJ2-7	CASSRGLVREQYF	TGTGCCAGCAGCCGTGGACTAGTGCGCGAGCAGTACTTC
NA	NA	TRBV11-3	TRBJ2-1	CASSLDRADNEQFF	TGTGCCAGCAGCTTAGATAGGGCAGACAATGAGCAGTTCTTC
TRBD1	once	TRBV7-2	TRBJ1-5	CASSARGYNNQPQHF	TGTGCCAGCAGCGCCAGGGGGTACAACAATCAGCCCCAGCATTTT
NA	NA	TRBV5-1	TRBJ2-4	CASSLSIPAAKNIQYF	TGCGCCAGCAGCCTGAGTATTCCTGCAGCCAAAAACATTCAGTACTTC
TRBD2	NA	TRBV5-1	TRBJ2-7	CASSRGLAMEQYF	TGCGCCAGCAGCCGGGGACTAGCAATGGAGCAGTACTTC
NA	few	TRBV5-1	TRBJ2-1	CASFTEGFYNEQFF	TGCGCCAGCTTTACGGAGGGCTTCTACAATGAGCAGTTCTTC
TRBD2	few	TRBV29-1	TRBJ2-7	CSVPGTSGSEQYF	TGCAGCGTCCCCGGGACTAGCGGGAGTGAGCAGTACTTC
NA	NA	TRBV5-4	TRBJ2-5	CASSLVTRPYQETQYF	TGTGCCAGCAGCTTGGTAACCCGCCCGTACCAAGAGACCCAGTACTTC
NA	few	TRBV20-1	TRBJ2-7	CSAPTLRAYEQYF	TGCAGTGCCCCGACTCTCCGCGCGTACGAGCAGTACTTC
TRBD2	NA	TRBV20-1	TRBJ2-7	CSASDLAGNYEQYF	TGCAGTGCTAGTGATCTAGCGGGGAACTACGAGCAGTACTTC
NA	NA	TRBV30	TRBJ2-7	CAWNIADEQYF	TGTGCCTGGAATATAGCGGACGAGCAGTACTTC